The source of this TCR beta chain is a study of T cells in Graves' hyperthyroidism and ophthalmopathy. Study-wide results and limits: The model forecast ophthalmopathy, anticipating it by a median around 6.5 months before onset. Among clonotypes expanded in thyroid above 0.001, most were also found in blood. Ophthalmopathy could be told apart from stable hyperthyroidism with a 13 V-J model.

Diagnoses were made from clinical symptoms, serum measures (thyroxine and TRAb), thyroid ultrasound and orbital computed tomography. Trimming cost V 6 bases and J 0 bases; bases outside gene matches: 8. The CDR3 has 16 residues. In germline, CDR1 is MGHDK, CDR2 SYGVNS. For this clonotype: Antigen: not known.

Amplified regions were TCR beta CDR3 sequences from RNA transcripts. Researchers ran a first-round RT-PCR on the TCR CDR3 using the HTBI primer set. TCRdb analysed the multiplex PCR reads with MiXCR anew, one entry per CDR3 protein. This sample has roughly 500,000 distinct CDR3 sequences, with about 45% found just once. This receptor was identified in an adult woman with Graves' disease, either hyperthyroidism or ophthalmopathy (not recorded which). The sample comprised peripheral blood or thyroid tissue (not recorded which). The V gene is TRBV25-1, the J gene TRBJ2-7, with 10 bases fitting TRBD2. The CDR3 region has the DNA TGTGCCAGCAGCGTATTGCTAGCGGGAGTCTCCTACGAGCAGTACTTC. It is translated as CASSVLLAGVSYEQYF.